The 21 T cell receptor beta chains presented below share a single source sample, sequenced in a study of human T cells and chemical hapten exposure. The time point is: patch test 1, 2 weeks after DPC sensitization. Treatment in this sample: therapeutic diphenylcyclopropenone sensitization with weekly scalp DPC. TCRdb called the RACE reads again in MiXCR, with one record for every CDR3 protein. The sample carries about 380,000 distinct CDR3 sequences, 4.8% recorded once. The source was whole blood, collected in connection with sensitization to the hapten diphenylcyclopropenone (DPC). These receptors came from a woman in her fifties or sixties with alopecia areata. Some clones in this sample may be carry-over from other donors' samples.

This clonotype was observed many times. The V call is TRBV3-1, the J call TRBJ2-7; 10 positions match TRBD1. The germline CDR1 and CDR2 sequences are LGHDT and YNNKEL (reference sequence). CDR3 length: 15 residues. The ends lost 3 bases at V and 2 bases at J; junction bases unmatched: 4. The chain's CDR3 is CASSQGQGIPYEQYF. CDR3 DNA sequence: TGTGCCAGCAGCCAGGGACAGGGGATTCCCTACGAGCAGTACTTC.

This chain uses TRBV30 with TRBJ2-7; D gene uncertain. The CDR3 is 15 residues long. V shed 1 base and J shed 1 base, with 14 bases lying between them. Germline CDR1 reads GTSNPN; CDR2 reads SVGIG (reference sequence). CDR3 bases: TGTGCCTGGAGTGGCGGCAGGTTCAGGTCCTACGAGCAGTACTTC. As protein: CAWSGGRFRSYEQYF. Full variable domain (missing parts from reference TRBV30 and TRBJ2-7): SQTIHQWPATLVQPVGSPLSLECTVEGTSNPNLYWYRQAAGRGLQLLFYSVGIGQISSEVPQNLSASRPQDRQFILSSKKLLLSDSGFYLCAWSGGRFRSYEQYFGPGTRLTVT.

Ten or more counts support this clonotype. V usage is TRBV28 and J usage is TRBJ1-2; D not certain. The V and J ends lost 1 base and 6 bases respectively, with 21 bases between them. Germline V gene sequence: CDR1 MDHEN, CDR2 SYDVKM. The CDR3 has 17 residues. The CDR3 DNA sequence: TGTGCCAGCAGTTTATTTCCCTCGGACGGAGCCTCGAATGGCTACACCTTC. This sequence encodes CASSLFPSDGASNGYTF.

The chain has TRBV27 and TRBJ2-1; 7 bases line up with TRBD2. The V gene end was trimmed by 3 bases and the J gene end by 9 bases; junction bases not matched to a gene: 8. Per the germline V gene, CDR1 is MNHEY and CDR2 is SMNVEV (reference sequence). The CDR3 has 14 residues. The CDR3 nucleotides are TGTGCCAGCAGTTTTGGGGGAGGGCACGCTGAGCAGTTCTTC. It translates to CASSFGGGHAEQFF.

This clonotype was counted at least ten times. The chain is built from TRBV18 and TRBJ1-1; D unresolved. Germline V CDR1 and CDR2: KGHSH, LQKENI. V lost 5 bases and J 4 bases, leaving 14 bases between the germline ends. The CDR3 length is 14 residues. CDR3 in amino acids: CASSSFGVGTEAFF. For the CDR3, the DNA is TGTGCCAGCTCATCGTTCGGGGTAGGCACTGAAGCTTTCTTT.

A few counts support this clonotype. J is TRBJ1-2 and V is TRBV5-1; a weak D match, TRBD1 (5 bases). This CDR3 spans 13 amino acids. Trimming pared 0 bases from V and 5 bases from J, leaving 8 bases between. Germline V gene lookup returns CDR1 SGHRS and CDR2 YFSETQ. This chain's CDR3 is CASSLEQGYGYTF. The CDR3 DNA reads TGCGCCAGCAGCTTGGAGCAGGGTTATGGCTACACCTTC.

The V gene is TRBV28, the J gene TRBJ2-6; D is unclear. CDR3 length equals 18 residues. Looked up from germline, CDR1 is MDHEN and CDR2 is SYDVKM. Trimming left V 1 base short and J 0 bases short, with 13 bases between. The CDR3 DNA sequence: TGTGCCAGCAGTTTATCCCCCCTGGCCCCCTCTGGGGCCAACGTCCTGACTTTC. Residues: CASSLSPLAPSGANVLTF.

This clonotype was picked up many times. J is TRBJ1-2 and V is TRBV10-2; 7 bases map to TRBD1. The CDR3 totals 13 residues. The germline V gene encodes CDR1 WSHSY and CDR2 SAAADI. V was clipped by 2 bases and J by 3 bases; unmatched bases: 0. Here the CDR3 reads CASSEDRDYGYTF. The CDR3 DNA reads TGCGCCAGCAGTGAGGACAGGGACTATGGCTACACCTTC.

The chain's CDR3 is CATHDSGETQYF. CDR3 DNA sequence: TGTGCCACTCACGACAGCGGCGAGACCCAGTACTTC. The chain carries TRBV11-2 and TRBJ2-5; D possibly matches TRBD1 or TRBD2 (5 bases each). CDR3 length: 12 residues. V shed 10 bases and J shed 5 bases, with 14 bases lying between them. The V gene's germline CDR1 is SGHAT and CDR2 FQNNGV. Drawing the rest from reference TRBV11-2 and TRBJ2-5, the complete variable domain is EAGVAQSPRYKIIEKRQSVAFWCNPISGHATLYWYQQILGQGPKLLIQFQNNGVVDDSQLPKDRFSAERLKGVDSTLKIQPAKLEDSAVYLCATHDSGETQYFGPGTRLLVL.

This chain joins TRBV4-2 and TRBJ2-7; 13 bases fit TRBD2. The CDR3 has 16 amino acids. V gave up 1 base and J gave up 2 bases; unmatched junction bases: 2. The V gene's germline CDR1 is LGHNA and CDR2 YNFKEQ. This chain's CDR3 is CASSQGLAGGAYEQYF. The DNA of the CDR3 is TGTGCCAGCAGCCAAGGACTAGCGGGAGGTGCCTACGAGCAGTACTTC.

This clonotype was detected a few times. The V and J genes are TRBV13 and TRBJ2-1, with 8 bases that match TRBD1. CDR1 and CDR2 (germline): PRHDT, FYEKMQ (reference sequence). The V gene end was trimmed by 5 bases and the J gene end by 7 bases; junction bases not matched to a gene: 13. The CDR3 runs to 16 residues. The CDR3 protein is CASSQKTGAIFNEQFF. The CDR3 coding sequence is TGTGCCAGCAGCCAAAAGACAGGGGCAATTTTTAATGAGCAGTTCTTC.

This clonotype was detected ten times or more. The J gene is TRBJ1-2, the V gene TRBV20-1; TRBD1 aligns across 9 bases. There are 14 residues in the CDR3. Germline trimming cut 5 bases from V and 6 bases from J; bases unmatched to any gene: 10. Germline values: CDR1 DFQATT, CDR2 SNEGSKA (reference sequence). The CDR3: CSAYYRGRIDGYTF. CDR3 bases: TGCAGTGCTTACTACAGGGGGCGGATAGATGGCTACACCTTC.

Ten or more counts support this clonotype. The gene calls are TRBV6-5 and TRBJ2-1; D gene unclear. This CDR3 is 13 amino acids long. V lost 2 bases and J lost 5, with 7 bases in between. CDR1 MNHEY and CDR2 SVGAGI come from the germline V gene. In DNA, the CDR3 is TGTGCCAGCAGTTACCCTTTCCACAATGAGCAGTTCTTC. Residues: CASSYPFHNEQFF.

This clonotype was counted many times. This chain joins TRBV28 and TRBJ2-7; D not resolved. V dropped 2 bases and J dropped 9 bases, with 11 bases sitting between them. Germline V gives CDR1 MDHEN, CDR2 SYDVKM. There are 12 residues in the CDR3. The CDR3 protein is CASSLGPGPQYF. The CDR3 nucleotides read TGTGCCAGCAGTTTAGGGCCCGGACCGCAGTACTTC.

This clonotype was recorded many times. The V and J genes are TRBV6-1 and TRBJ1-4; D is unclear. Germline loops: CDR1 MNHNS, CDR2 SASEGT. Trimming removed 3 bases from V and 8 bases from J, with 19 bases in between. The CDR3 sequence is 16 residues long. CDR3 in amino acids: CASSDPQEGFGEKLFF. The CDR3 DNA is TGTGCCAGCAGTGACCCCCAGGAGGGTTTTGGCGAAAAACTGTTTTTT.

The rearrangement links TRBV6-5 to TRBJ2-1; possibly TRBD1 for D (5 bases). Germline values: CDR1 MNHEY, CDR2 SVGAGI. V gave up 8 bases and J gave up 6 bases, with 11 bases separating them. There are 12 residues in the CDR3. CDR3 in DNA: TGTGCCAGCGGTTGGGGCTCCAATGAGCAGTTCTTC. Translation: CASGWGSNEQFF.

This clonotype was counted between two and nine times. The chain joins TRBV5-5 to TRBJ2-1; 7 bases align to TRBD1. The ends lost 4 bases at V and 8 bases at J; junction bases unmatched: 6. The CDR3 sequence is 13 residues long. Germline V gene sequence: CDR1 SGHKS, CDR2 YYEKEE (reference sequence). The CDR3 nucleotides read TGTGCCAGCAGCCTACAGGGGAGCGATGAGCAGTTCTTC. Protein: CASSLQGSDEQFF.

The rearrangement uses TRBV5-5 and TRBJ1-5, with 7 bases that match TRBD1. Germline CDR1 is SGHKS and CDR2 is YYEKEE (reference sequence). The V and J ends lost 4 bases and 6 bases, in that order; junction bases with no gene match: 10. The CDR3 is made up of 15 amino acids. The CDR3 is CASSLGAGGIQPQHF. CDR3 DNA: TGTGCCAGCAGCCTGGGGGCAGGGGGTATTCAGCCCCAGCATTTT. The whole variable domain, remainder taken from reference TRBV5-5 and TRBJ1-5, is DAGVTQSPTHLIKTRGQQVTLRCSPISGHKSVSWYQQVLGQGPQFIFQYYEKEERGRGNFPDRFSARQFPNYSSELNVNALLLGDSALYLCASSLGAGGIQPQHFGDGTRLSIL.

Remarks on this clonotype: A much bigger clone sits one base away, suggesting this may be a read error. J is TRBJ1-5 and V is TRBV6-6; D is ambiguous. Germline-derived CDR1 and CDR2 are MNHNY and SVGAGI (reference sequence). Between the trimmed V and J ends, which lost 5 bases and 4 bases, there was a span of 18 bases. CDR3 length: 16 amino acids. CDR3 loop: CASSRTGRRSNQPQHF. CDR3 sequence (DNA): TGTGCCAGCAGTCGCACTGGGAGGAGGAGTAATCAGCCCCAGCATTTT.

This clonotype came up a few times. The chain has TRBV20-1 and TRBJ2-1; 8 bases match TRBD2. CDR3 length: 16 amino acids. Germline lookup yields CDR1 DFQATT and CDR2 SNEGSKA (reference sequence). J gave up 6 bases and V 6 bases, and 16 bases lay outside the gene matches. The CDR3 loop reads CSAPPHSGIFPNEQFF. DNA for the CDR3: TGCAGTGCACCACCCCATAGCGGGATATTTCCCAATGAGCAGTTCTTC.

This clonotype has a count of ten or more. The chain joins TRBV2 to TRBJ2-2; 7 bases fit TRBD1. The V gene's germline CDR1 is SNHLY and CDR2 FYNNEI. With 2 bases clipped from V and 3 bases from J, the junction kept 0 bases outside the gene matches. This CDR3 has 14 amino acids. This chain's CDR3 is CASSEQGDTGELFF. In DNA, the CDR3 is TGTGCCAGCAGTGAACAGGGGGACACCGGGGAGCTGTTTTTT.